The 12 T cell receptor beta chains presented below share a single source sample, sequenced in a study of T-cell memory formation after mild COVID-19. Via MiXCR, TCRdb re-called the 5' RACE reads, giving one row per CDR3 protein. The profile covers 250,000 to 350,000 distinct CDR3 sequences, with around 16% appearing a single time and approximately 25% taken by the ten largest. The specimen was PBMCs or a T cell subset sorted from them (not recorded which). These receptors all come from a man aged 18 to 29 who had mild COVID-19 (a few samples of this study predate the infection). Cell type and time point are not known.

The J gene is TRBJ2-7, the V gene TRBV7-6; D gene uncertain. V was clipped by 1 base and J by 5 bases, with 15 bases between them. Germline-derived CDR1 and CDR2 are SGHVS and FNYEAQ. The CDR3 totals 15 residues. The CDR3 sequence is CASSLDVAQNHEQYF. The DNA of the CDR3 is TGTGCCAGCAGCTTAGATGTTGCACAAAACCACGAGCAGTACTTC. The complete variable domain, with remaining parts taken from reference TRBV7-6 and TRBJ2-7, reads GAGVSQSPRYKVTKRGQDVALRCDPISGHVSLYWYRQALGQGPEFLTYFNYEAQQDKSGLPNDRFSAERPEGSISTLTIQRTEQRDSAMYRCASSLDVAQNHEQYFGPGTRLTVT.

This clonotype has a handful of counts. V gene TRBV12-3 or TRBV12-4 combines with J gene TRBJ2-3; D is unresolved. The CDR3 totals 15 residues. The ends were cut back, 9 bases at V and 0 bases at J, with 16 bases in the middle. Here the CDR3 DNA reads TGTGCCAGTCCCAGATCAGGCGTTAGCACAGATACGCAGTATTTT. Its translation: CASPRSGVSTDTQYF.

This clonotype was picked up a small number of times. This chain uses TRBV7-8 with TRBJ1-1, with TRBD1 as a possible D gene (6 bases). Germline CDR1 reads SGHVS; CDR2 reads FQNEAQ. V was shortened by 4 bases and J by 1 base, with 19 bases between the two germline ends. The length of the CDR3 is 17 residues. DNA for the CDR3: TGTGCCAGCAGCTCGATACGTACAGGGAGGGCGAACACTGAAGCTTTCTTT. This codes for CASSSIRTGRANTEAFF.

This clonotype was seen a few times. The chain employs TRBV7-9 and TRBJ2-5; D gene uncertain. Between the trimmed V and J ends, which lost 1 base and 5 bases, there was a span of 8 bases. The CDR3 contains 13 residues. CDR1 is SEHNR and CDR2 is FQNEAQ in the germline V gene (reference sequence). The CDR3 protein is CASSLVSHETQYF. In DNA form, the CDR3 reads TGTGCCAGCAGCTTAGTGAGTCACGAGACCCAGTACTTC.

The J gene is TRBJ1-3, the V gene TRBV28; a weak D match, TRBD1 (6 bases). Germline V gene lookup returns CDR1 MDHEN and CDR2 SYDVKM. V dropped 5 bases and J dropped 0 bases, with 14 bases sitting between them. The CDR3 has 16 residues. The CDR3: CASSPSGTSSGNTIYF. The CDR3 DNA is TGTGCCAGCAGTCCTTCCGGGACAAGCTCTGGAAACACCATATATTTT.

The gene calls are TRBV2 and TRBJ2-7; D ambiguous. Trimming removed 5 bases at V and 2 bases at J, with 7 bases between. Germline V CDR1 and CDR2: SNHLY, FYNNEI. The CDR3 consists of 12 residues. The CDR3 region is CASSIIPYEQYF. Written as DNA, the CDR3 is TGTGCCAGCAGTATTATACCCTACGAGCAGTACTTC.

This clonotype was picked up a small number of times. The V and J genes are TRBV3-1 and TRBJ2-5, with 9 bases aligning to TRBD2. Trimming removed 0 bases from V and 0 bases from J; junction bases left unmatched: 8. CDR3 length: 18 amino acids. CDR1 and CDR2 (germline): LGHDT, YNNKEL (reference sequence). In DNA form, the CDR3 reads TGTGCCAGCAGCCAAGACCCAGCGGGGGGAAAGTACCAAGAGACCCAGTACTTC. Protein sequence: CASSQDPAGGKYQETQYF.

This clonotype was counted at least ten times. This rearrangement joins TRBV28 to TRBJ1-2; D unclear. Germline-derived CDR1 and CDR2 are MDHEN and SYDVKM. Trimming removed 6 bases from V and 7 bases from J, with 15 bases in between. The CDR3 length is 13 residues. CDR3 region: CASSRAAPSGYTF. CDR3 nucleotides: TGTGCCAGCAGCCGGGCGGCACCTAGTGGCTACACCTTC.

The chain is built from TRBV18 and TRBJ2-1; 7 bases match TRBD1. The ends lost 2 bases at V and 2 bases at J; junction bases unmatched: 6. Germline V gives CDR1 KGHSH, CDR2 LQKENI. The length of the CDR3 is 16 residues. The CDR3 DNA is TGTGCCAGCTCACCAACCTTAACAGGGGCCTACAATGAGCAGTTCTTC. The encoded protein is CASSPTLTGAYNEQFF.

V gene TRBV7-2 combines with J gene TRBJ1-1; D not certain. Germline V gives CDR1 SGHTA, CDR2 FQGNSA. V dropped 2 bases and J dropped 11 bases, with 12 bases sitting between them. This CDR3 is built from 12 residues. The DNA for the CDR3 is TGTGCCAGCAGCTTATCAGTGACAACGGCTTTCTTT. Protein product: CASSLSVTTAFF.

This clonotype was counted ten times or more. This chain uses TRBV5-4 with TRBJ2-5; D perhaps matches TRBD2 (6 bases). Per germline, CDR1 SGHNT and CDR2 YYREEE (reference sequence). The CDR3 runs to 13 residues. The V and J ends lost 4 bases and 2 bases respectively, with 9 bases between them. CDR3 residues: CASSRLGQETQYF. The CDR3 nucleotides are TGTGCCAGCAGCCGACTAGGGCAAGAGACCCAGTACTTC.

This clonotype was picked up a small number of times. The gene calls are TRBV5-1 and TRBJ2-7; 7 bases agree with TRBD1. V shed 4 bases, J shed 1 base, and the junction held 5 bases outside the gene matches. The CDR3 covers 14 residues. Per germline, CDR1 SGHRS and CDR2 YFSETQ. The CDR3 here is CASSTGTVSYEQYF. DNA of the CDR3: TGCGCCAGCAGCACCGGGACAGTGTCCTACGAGCAGTACTTC.